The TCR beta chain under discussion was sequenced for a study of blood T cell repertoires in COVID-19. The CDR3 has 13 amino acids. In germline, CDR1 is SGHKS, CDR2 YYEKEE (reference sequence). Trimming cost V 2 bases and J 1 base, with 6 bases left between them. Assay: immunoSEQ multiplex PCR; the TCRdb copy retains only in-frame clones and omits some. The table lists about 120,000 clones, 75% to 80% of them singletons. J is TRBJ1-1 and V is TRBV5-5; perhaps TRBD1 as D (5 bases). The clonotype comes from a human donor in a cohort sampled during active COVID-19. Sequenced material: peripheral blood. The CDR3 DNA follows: TGTGCCAGCAGCTTCGGGGGGAACACTGAAGCTTTCTTT. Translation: CASSFGGNTEAFF.